This T cell receptor beta chain was retrieved from a study of CD8+CD57+ T cells in acquired aplastic anemia (dated by TCRdb to between 2017 and 2018). At the level of the whole study: On average, sorted CD4+ and CD8+ cells yielded around 3.5 ug of extracted DNA, with a range of roughly 0.17 to 30 ug. CD8+CD57+ expansion was defined as a frequency above the mean frequency observed in healthy subjects.

Comment on this clonotype: The target of this receptor is not known. Base qualities are not at hand, and no much larger clone is one base apart.

Patients chosen for sequencing had shown expansion of CD8+CD57+ cells by flow cytometry. Every patient had a diagnosis of severe acquired aplastic anemia based on International Study of Aplastic Anemia and Agranulocytosis and Camitta criteria. Patients had received no therapy at the time of blood sampling. In the study, sorted CD4+ and CD8+ blood T cells from patients with severe aplastic anemia and from healthy subjects underwent deep sequencing of TCR repertoires. Patients were enrolled under clinicaltrials.gov protocols 00001620, 01623167, 00001397, 00071045, 00081523 and 00961064 in the USA. Ficoll-Paque density gradient centrifugation was used to isolate peripheral blood mononuclear cells. Before DNA was extracted, CD4+ and CD8+ T cells were sorted using either FACS or magnetic beads. Profiling of TCR beta VDJ combinations and CDR3 sequences used genomic DNA as the template. An Illumina HiSeq 2000 was used for TCR repertoire sequencing. Turning to the authors' computational methods: TRBV/TRBJ rearrangement plots, CDR3 size and DJ length profiles, and Simpson's diversity index were used to assess repertoires. The immunodominant clone was defined as the most abundant DNA sequence in deep sequencing data. CDR3 amino acid sequences were checked for sharing across subjects and were also compared against the VDJdb database and published repertoires. TCRdb trimmed public reads at Q25 via fastp, called clones via MiXCR and kept in-frame beta chains. One record per CDR3 amino acid sequence lists the most common genes and DNA. The V and J calls here are based on TCRdb, not the publication. The sample table contains about 200,000 distinct CDR3 sequences; only one count was recorded for over 55% of them. The top ten clones comprise around 58% of the sample.

Overall results and qualifications from the work: About 30 CD8+ CDR3 sequences were found to be shared between patients and controls, but these sequences appeared to be highly expressed in patients and within the immunodominant clones of the patients. Patients and healthy controls showed no significant difference in CD8+ Simpson's diversity (P=0.060).

CDR1 SGDLS and CDR2 YYNGEE are derived from the germline V gene. Clipping removes 0 bases from V and 5 bases from J, with 4 as the unmatched junction base count. CDR3 length: 16 amino acids, cysteine to phenylalanine. CDR3 DNA is the only sequence kept; it has 48 bases, read in frame from the first base. In this chain, TRBV9 is recombined with TRBJ2-1, with 11 bases in between that match TRBD2. The TCR was taken from a human donor with aplastic anemia. The specimen sequenced was sorted CD4+, CD8+, or CD8+CD57+ T cells (not recorded which) from PBMCs. DNA sequence: TGTGCCAGCAGCGTAGGCTTAGCGGGAGGGGACAATGAGCAGTTCTTC. Its amino acids are CASSVGLAGGDNEQFF.